The clone carrying this T cell receptor beta chain has at least ten counts. Antigen: not known. Germline loops: CDR1 GTSNPN, CDR2 SVGIG (reference sequence). V gave up 7 bases and J gave up 0 bases, with 7 bases separating them. The CDR3 length is 12 residues. These data are taken from a study of metastatic and nonmetastatic thyroid tumors. The wider study: Peripheral blood and tumor or nodule samples from malignant and benign thyroid patients were compared. General study findings and limits: Reportedly, malignant thyroid tumors had significantly higher TCR beta diversity than benign nodules, in blood and tumor.

None of the patients had undergone any treatment ahead of thyroid surgery. In the study's own analysis: Between-group CDR3 differences, defined by clinicopathological status, yielded a distant-metastasis classifier for papillary thyroid cancer. TCRdb re-analyzed the PCR reads using MiXCR. The V and J calls shown here were made by TCRdb, not taken from the authors' results. The sample has over 35,000 clones, less than 20% seen once; the top ten hold approximately 9.9%. The receptor was isolated from a female donor with papillary thyroid cancer or a benign thyroid nodule (not recorded which). Some clones in this sample may be carry-over from other donors' samples. Sequencing used tumor tissue. V and J are TRBV30 and TRBJ1-3; no firm D call. The CDR3 bases are TGTGCCTTTAGCCCCTCTGGAAACACCATATATTTT. The encoded protein is CAFSPSGNTIYF.